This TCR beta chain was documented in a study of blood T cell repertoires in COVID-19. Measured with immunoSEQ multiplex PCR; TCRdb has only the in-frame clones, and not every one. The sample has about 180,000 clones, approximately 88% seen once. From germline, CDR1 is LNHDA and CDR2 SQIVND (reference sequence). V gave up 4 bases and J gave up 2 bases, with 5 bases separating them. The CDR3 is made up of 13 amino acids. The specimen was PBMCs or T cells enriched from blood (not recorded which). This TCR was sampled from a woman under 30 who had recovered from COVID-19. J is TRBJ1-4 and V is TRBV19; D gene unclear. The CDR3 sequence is CASSRGTNEKLFF. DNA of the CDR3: TGTGCCAGTAGTAGAGGTACTAATGAAAAACTGTTTTTT.